This TCR beta chain was obtained from a study of CXCR3-negative and CXCR3-positive naive CD8 T cells. Findings and caveats of the study: After cryopreservation, expression of CXCR3 was partially reduced, and most assays were run with fresh PBMCs. TCR strength was inferred from TRB CDR3 properties, while surface CD5 was comparable between naive subsets. In naive cells, CXCR3-negative and CXCR3-positive subsets had similar TRBV-TRBJ usage; memory cells differed.

Germline-derived CDR1 and CDR2 are MNHEY and SVGAGI. CDR3 length equals 17 residues. The method, 5' RACE with UMI labels, was used to prepare the TRB cDNA libraries. TCRdb re-called the 5' RACE reads and shows each CDR3 protein once, DNA omitted. Recorded for this sample: around 96,000 distinct CDR3 sequences. Points on this clonotype: The antigen is undetermined.

The chain carries TRBV6-5 and TRBJ2-6. The sample taken for sequencing was naive CXCR3- CD8+ T cells from blood. Subset meaning: CD45RO-CCR7+CD27+CD95- naive CD8+ T cells lacking CXCR3 (TNR3-). The origin of this receptor is a human donor in good health. Some clones in this sample may be carry-over from other donors' samples. CDR3 amino acids: CASSYPQQSSGANVLTF.